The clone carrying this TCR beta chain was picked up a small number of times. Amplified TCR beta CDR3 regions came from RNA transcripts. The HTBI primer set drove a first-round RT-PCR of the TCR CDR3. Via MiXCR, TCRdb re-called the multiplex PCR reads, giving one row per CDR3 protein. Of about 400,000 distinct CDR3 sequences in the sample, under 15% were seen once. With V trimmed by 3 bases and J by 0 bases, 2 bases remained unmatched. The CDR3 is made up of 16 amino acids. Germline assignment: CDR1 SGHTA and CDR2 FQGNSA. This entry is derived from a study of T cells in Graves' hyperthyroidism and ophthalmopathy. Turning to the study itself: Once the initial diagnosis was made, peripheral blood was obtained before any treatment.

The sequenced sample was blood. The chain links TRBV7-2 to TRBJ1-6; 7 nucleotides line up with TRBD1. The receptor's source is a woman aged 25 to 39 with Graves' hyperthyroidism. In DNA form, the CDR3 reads TGTGCCAGCAGCTTGACAGGGAGCTCCTATAATTCACCCCTCCACTTT. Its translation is CASSLTGSSYNSPLHF.